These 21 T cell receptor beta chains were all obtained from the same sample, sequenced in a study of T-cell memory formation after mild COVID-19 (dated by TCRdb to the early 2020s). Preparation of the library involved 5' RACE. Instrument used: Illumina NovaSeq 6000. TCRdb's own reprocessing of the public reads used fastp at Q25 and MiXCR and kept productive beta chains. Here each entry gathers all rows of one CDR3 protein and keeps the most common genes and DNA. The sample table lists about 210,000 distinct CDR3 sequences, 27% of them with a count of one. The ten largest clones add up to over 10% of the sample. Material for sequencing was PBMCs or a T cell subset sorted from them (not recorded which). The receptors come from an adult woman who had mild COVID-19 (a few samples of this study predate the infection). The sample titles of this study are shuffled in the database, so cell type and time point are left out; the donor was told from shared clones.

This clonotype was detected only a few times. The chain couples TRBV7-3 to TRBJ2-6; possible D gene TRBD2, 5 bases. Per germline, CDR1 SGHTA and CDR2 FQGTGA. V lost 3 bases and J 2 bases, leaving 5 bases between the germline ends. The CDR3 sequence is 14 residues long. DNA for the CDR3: TGTGCCAGCAGCTTCGGGACTGGGGCCAACGTCCTGACTTTC. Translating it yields CASSFGTGANVLTF.

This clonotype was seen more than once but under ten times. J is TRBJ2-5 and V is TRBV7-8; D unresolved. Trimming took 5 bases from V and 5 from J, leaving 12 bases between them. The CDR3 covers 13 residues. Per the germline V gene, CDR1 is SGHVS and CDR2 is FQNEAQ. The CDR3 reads CASSPPREETQYF. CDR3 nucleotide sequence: TGTGCCAGCAGCCCACCGAGAGAGGAGACCCAGTACTTC. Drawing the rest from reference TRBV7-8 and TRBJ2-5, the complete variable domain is GAGVSQSPRYKVAKRGQDVALRCDPISGHVSLFWYQQALGQGPEFLTYFQNEAQLDKSGLPSDRFFAERPEGSVSTLKIQRTQQEDSAVYLCASSPPREETQYFGPGTRLLVL.

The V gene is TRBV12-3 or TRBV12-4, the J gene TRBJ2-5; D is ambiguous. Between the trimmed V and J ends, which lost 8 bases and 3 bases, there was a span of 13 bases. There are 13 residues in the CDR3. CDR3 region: CASGRDQKETQYF. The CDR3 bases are TGTGCCAGCGGCAGAGACCAAAAAGAGACCCAGTACTTC.

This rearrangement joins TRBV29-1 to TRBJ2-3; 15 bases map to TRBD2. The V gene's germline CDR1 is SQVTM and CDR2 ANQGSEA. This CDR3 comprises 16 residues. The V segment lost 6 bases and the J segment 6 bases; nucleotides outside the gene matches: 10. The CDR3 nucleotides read TGCAGCGTCCCCGAGGCCGGGACTAGCGGGAGGGATACGCAGTATTTT. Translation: CSVPEAGTSGRDTQYF.

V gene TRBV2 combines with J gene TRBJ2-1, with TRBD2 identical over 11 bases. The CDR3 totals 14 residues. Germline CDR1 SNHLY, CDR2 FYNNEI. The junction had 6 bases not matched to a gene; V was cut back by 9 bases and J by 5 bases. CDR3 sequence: CASKTSGENNEQFF. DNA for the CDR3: TGTGCCAGTAAGACTAGCGGGGAAAACAATGAGCAGTTCTTC.

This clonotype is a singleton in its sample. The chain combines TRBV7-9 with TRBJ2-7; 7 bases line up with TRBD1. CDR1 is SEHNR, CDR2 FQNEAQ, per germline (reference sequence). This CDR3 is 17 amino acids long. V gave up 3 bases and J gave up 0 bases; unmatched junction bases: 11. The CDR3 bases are TGTGCCAGCAGCTTGAGCAGGGGGTTTCTCCCCTCCTACGAGCAGTACTTC. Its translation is CASSLSRGFLPSYEQYF.

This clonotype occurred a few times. Written as DNA, the CDR3 is TGCGCCAGCAGCTTGAATTTCGTGGCGGCAGGGGGCCTCCATGGCTACACCTTC. This gives the protein CASSLNFVAAGGLHGYTF. The chain uses TRBV5-1 and TRBJ1-2, with TRBD1 matching 8 bases. V was clipped by 1 base and J by 6 bases; unmatched bases: 17. Germline CDR1 and CDR2: SGHRS and YFSETQ. The CDR3 totals 18 residues.

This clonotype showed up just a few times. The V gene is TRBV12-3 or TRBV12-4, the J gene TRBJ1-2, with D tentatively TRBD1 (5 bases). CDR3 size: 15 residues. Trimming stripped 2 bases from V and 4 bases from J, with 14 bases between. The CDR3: CASSLFGARSYGYTF. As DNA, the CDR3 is TGTGCCAGCAGTTTATTTGGGGCGAGAAGCTATGGCTACACCTTC.

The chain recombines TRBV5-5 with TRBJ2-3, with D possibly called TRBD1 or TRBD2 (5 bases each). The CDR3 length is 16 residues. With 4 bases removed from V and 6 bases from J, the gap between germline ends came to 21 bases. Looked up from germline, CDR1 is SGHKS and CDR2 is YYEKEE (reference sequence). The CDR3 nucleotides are TGTGCCAGCAGCGGCCGGGACCCACTTCAAGGCGATACGCAGTATTTT. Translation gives CASSGRDPLQGDTQYF.

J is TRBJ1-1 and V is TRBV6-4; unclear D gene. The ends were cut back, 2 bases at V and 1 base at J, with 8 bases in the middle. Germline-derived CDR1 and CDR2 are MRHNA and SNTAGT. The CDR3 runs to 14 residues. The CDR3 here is CASSDGLENTEAFF. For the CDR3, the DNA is TGTGCCAGCAGTGACGGGTTGGAGAACACTGAAGCTTTCTTT.

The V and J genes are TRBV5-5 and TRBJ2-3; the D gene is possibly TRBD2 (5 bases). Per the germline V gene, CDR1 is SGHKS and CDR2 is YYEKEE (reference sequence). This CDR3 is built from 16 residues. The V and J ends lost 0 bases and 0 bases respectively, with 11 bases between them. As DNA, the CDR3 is TGTGCCAGCAGCTTGGGAGGGCCCACTAGCACAGATACGCAGTATTTT. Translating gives CASSLGGPTSTDTQYF.

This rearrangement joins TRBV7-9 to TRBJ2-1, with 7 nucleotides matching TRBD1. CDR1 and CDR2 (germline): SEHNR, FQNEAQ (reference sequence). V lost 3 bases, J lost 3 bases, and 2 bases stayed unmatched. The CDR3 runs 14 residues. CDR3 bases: TGTGCCAGCAGCTTTACAGGGGTCTACAATGAGCAGTTCTTC. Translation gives CASSFTGVYNEQFF.

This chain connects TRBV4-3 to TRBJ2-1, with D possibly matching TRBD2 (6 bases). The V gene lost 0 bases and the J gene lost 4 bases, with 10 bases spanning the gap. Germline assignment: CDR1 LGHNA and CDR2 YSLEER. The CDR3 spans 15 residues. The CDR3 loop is CASSQEPGVYNEQFF. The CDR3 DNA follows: TGCGCCAGCAGCCAAGAGCCGGGGGTTTACAATGAGCAGTTCTTC.

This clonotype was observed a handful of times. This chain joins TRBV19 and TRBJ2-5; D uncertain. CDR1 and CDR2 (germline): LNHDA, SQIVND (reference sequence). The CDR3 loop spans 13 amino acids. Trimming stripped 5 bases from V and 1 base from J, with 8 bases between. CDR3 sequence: CASSFPGQETQYF. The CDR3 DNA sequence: TGTGCCAGTAGTTTCCCCGGCCAAGAGACCCAGTACTTC.

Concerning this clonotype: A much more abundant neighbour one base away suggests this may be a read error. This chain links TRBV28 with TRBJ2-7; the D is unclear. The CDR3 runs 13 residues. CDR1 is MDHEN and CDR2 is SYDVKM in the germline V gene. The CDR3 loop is CDSSKSDGYEQYF. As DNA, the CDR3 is TGTGACAGCAGTAAATCGGACGGGTACGAGCAGTACTTC.

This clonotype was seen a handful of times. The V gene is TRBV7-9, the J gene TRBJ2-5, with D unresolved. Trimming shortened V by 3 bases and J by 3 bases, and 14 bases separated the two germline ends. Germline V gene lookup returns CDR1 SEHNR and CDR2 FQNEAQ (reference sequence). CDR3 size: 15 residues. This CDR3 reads CASSLRSTQEETQYF. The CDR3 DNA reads TGTGCCAGCAGCTTGCGATCTACGCAGGAAGAGACCCAGTACTTC.

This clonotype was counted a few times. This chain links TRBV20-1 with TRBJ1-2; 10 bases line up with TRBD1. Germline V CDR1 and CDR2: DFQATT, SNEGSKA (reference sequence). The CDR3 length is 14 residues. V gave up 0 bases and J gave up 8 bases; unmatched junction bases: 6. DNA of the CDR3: TGCAGTGCTAGAGAGGGACAGGGGATAGGAGGCTACACCTTC. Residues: CSAREGQGIGGYTF.

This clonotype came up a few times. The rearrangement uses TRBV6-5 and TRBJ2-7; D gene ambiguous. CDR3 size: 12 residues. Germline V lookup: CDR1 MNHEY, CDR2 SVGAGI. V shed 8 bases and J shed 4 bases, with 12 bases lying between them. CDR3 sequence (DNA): TGTGCCAGCGGCGTAGGACGTTACGAGCAGTACTTC. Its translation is CASGVGRYEQYF.

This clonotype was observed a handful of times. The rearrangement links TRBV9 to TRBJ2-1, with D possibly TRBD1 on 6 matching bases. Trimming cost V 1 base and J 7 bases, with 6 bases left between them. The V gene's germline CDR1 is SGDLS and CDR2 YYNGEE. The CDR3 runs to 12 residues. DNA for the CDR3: TGTGCCAGCAGCGTAACAGGGAATGAGCAGTTCTTC. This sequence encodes CASSVTGNEQFF.

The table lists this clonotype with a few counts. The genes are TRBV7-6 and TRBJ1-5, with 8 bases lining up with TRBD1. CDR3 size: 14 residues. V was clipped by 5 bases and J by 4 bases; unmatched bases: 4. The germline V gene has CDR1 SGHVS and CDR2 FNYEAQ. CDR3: CASSAGQGNQPQHF. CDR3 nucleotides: TGTGCCAGCAGCGCTGGACAGGGAAATCAGCCCCAGCATTTT. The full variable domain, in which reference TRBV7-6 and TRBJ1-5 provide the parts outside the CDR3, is GAGVSQSPRYKVTKRGQDVALRCDPISGHVSLYWYRQALGQGPEFLTYFNYEAQQDKSGLPNDRFSAERPEGSISTLTIQRTEQRDSAMYRCASSAGQGNQPQHFGDGTRLSIL.

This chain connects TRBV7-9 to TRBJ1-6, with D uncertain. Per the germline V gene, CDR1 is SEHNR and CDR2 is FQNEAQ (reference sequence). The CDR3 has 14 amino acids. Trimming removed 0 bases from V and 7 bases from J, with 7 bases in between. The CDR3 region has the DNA TGTGCCAGCAGCTTAGCCTTTGGAAATTCACCCCTCCACTTT. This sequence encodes CASSLAFGNSPLHF.